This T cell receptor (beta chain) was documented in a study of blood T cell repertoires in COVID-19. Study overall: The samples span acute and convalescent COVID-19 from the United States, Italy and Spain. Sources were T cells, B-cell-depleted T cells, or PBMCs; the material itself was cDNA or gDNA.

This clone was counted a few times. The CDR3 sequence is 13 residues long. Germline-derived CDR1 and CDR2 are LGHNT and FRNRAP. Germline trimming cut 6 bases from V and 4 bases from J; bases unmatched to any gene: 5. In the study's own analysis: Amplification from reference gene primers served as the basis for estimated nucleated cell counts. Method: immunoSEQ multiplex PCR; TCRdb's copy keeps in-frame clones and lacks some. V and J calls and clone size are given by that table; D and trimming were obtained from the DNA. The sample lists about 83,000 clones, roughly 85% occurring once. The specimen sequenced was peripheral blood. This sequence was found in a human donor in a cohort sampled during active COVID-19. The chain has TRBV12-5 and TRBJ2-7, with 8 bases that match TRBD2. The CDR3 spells CASGRGGLYEQYF. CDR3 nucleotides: TGTGCTAGTGGCCGGGGGGGCTTGTACGAGCAGTACTTC.